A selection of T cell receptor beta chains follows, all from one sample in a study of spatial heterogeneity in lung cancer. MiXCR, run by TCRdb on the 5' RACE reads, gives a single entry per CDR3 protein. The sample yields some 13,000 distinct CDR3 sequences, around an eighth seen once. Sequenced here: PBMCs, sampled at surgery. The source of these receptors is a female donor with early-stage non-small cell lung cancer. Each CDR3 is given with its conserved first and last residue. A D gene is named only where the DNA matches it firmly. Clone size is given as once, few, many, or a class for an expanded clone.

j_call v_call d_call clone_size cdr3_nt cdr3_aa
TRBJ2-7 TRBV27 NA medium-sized TGTGCCAGCAGTTTAACAGGGACATCCTACGAGCAGTACTTC CASSLTGTSYEQYF
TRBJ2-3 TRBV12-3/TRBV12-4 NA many TGTGCCAGCAGTTTAGAAGGATCGGGCACAGATACGCAGTATTTT CASSLEGSGTDTQYF
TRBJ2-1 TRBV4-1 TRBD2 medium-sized TGCGCCAGCAGCCCCGAGCATGTAGCGGGGGGCTACAATGAGCAGTTCTTC CASSPEHVAGGYNEQFF
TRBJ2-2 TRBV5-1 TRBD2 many TGCGCCAGCACCGGGACTAGCGGACCCCGGGGCACCGGGGAGCTGTTTTTT CASTGTSGPRGTGELFF
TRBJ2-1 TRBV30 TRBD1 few TGTGCCTGGAGTGGGGACAGGGGAGTCTACAATGAGCAGTTCTTC CAWSGDRGVYNEQFF
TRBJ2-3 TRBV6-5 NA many TGTGCCAGCAGTTTCGGGCCTGGCACAGATACGCAGTATTTT CASSFGPGTDTQYF
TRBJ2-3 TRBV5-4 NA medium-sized TGTGCCAGCAGCTTGCAGGGAAGCACAGATACGCAGTATTTT CASSLQGSTDTQYF
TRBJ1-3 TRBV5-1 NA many TGCGCCAGCAGCTTGGAGGGGGGGCTGCCTGGAAACACCATATATTTT CASSLEGGLPGNTIYF
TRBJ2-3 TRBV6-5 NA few TGTGCCAGCAGTTACTCGGGGTTTTCTAGCACAGATACGCAGTATTTT CASSYSGFSSTDTQYF
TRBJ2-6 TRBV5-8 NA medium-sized TGTGCCAGCGGGGTCTCTGGGGCCAACGTCCTGACTTTC CASGVSGANVLTF